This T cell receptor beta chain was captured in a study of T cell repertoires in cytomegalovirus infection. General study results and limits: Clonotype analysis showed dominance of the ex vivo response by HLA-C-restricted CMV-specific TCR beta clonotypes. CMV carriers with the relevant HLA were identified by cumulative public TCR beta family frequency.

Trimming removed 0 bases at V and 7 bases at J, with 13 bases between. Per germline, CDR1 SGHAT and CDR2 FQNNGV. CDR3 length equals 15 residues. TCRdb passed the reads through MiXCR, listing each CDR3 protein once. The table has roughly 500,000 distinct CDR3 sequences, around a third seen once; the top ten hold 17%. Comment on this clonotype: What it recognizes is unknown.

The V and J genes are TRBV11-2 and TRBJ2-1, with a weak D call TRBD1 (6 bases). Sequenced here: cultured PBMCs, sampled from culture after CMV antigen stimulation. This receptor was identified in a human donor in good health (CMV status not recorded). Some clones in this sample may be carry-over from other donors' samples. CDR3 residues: CASSLEGSGVNEQFF. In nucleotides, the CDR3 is TGTGCCAGCAGCTTAGAAGGGTCAGGGGTGAATGAGCAGTTCTTC.